One and the same sample provided the 27 T cell receptor beta chains below, sequenced in a study of blood T cell repertoires in COVID-19. TCRdb's copy holds only in-frame clones and misses some; the assay was immunoSEQ multiplex PCR. The table has 250,000 to 350,000 clones, approximately 87% seen once; the top ten hold approximately 2.9%. What was sequenced was peripheral blood. These receptors all stem from a woman under 40 with COVID-19, enrolled during active disease.

The rearrangement joins TRBV5-1 to TRBJ1-3, with 7 bases matching TRBD1. Trimming took 0 bases from V and 2 from J; bases not matched to a gene: 5. The V gene's germline CDR1 is SGHRS and CDR2 YFSETQ. This CDR3 contains 16 residues. The CDR3 coding sequence is TGCGCCAGCAGCTTGGAATCCAGGGGGACTGGAAACACCATATATTTT. Translating it yields CASSLESRGTGNTIYF. Full variable domain (rest looked up from reference TRBV5-1 and TRBJ1-3): KAGVTQTPRYLIKTRGQQVTLSCSPISGHRSVSWYQQTPGQGLQFLFEYFSETQRNKGNFPGRFSGRQFSNSRSEMNVSTLELGDSALYLCASSLESRGTGNTIYFGEGSWLTVV.

The chain uses TRBV19 and TRBJ1-5, with D unclear. Trimming stripped 6 bases from V and 7 bases from J, with 19 bases between. Germline lookup yields CDR1 LNHDA and CDR2 SQIVND (reference sequence). The CDR3 length is 15 residues. The CDR3: CASRTEQLGSQPQHF. The CDR3 DNA reads TGTGCCAGTAGGACGGAACAGCTGGGCTCCCAGCCCCAGCATTTT.

This chain uses TRBV11-2 with TRBJ2-3; 13 bases map to TRBD2. This CDR3 spans 16 amino acids. With V trimmed by 5 bases and J by 4 bases, 6 bases remained unmatched. Germline loops: CDR1 SGHAT, CDR2 FQNNGV. CDR3 residues: CASSARLAGGADTQYF. In nucleotides, the CDR3 is TGTGCCAGCAGCGCTAGACTAGCGGGAGGCGCAGATACGCAGTATTTT.

This clone was picked up a small number of times. The chain combines TRBV6-1 with TRBJ1-1; TRBD1 might be the D (5 bases). The CDR3 totals 15 residues. Deletions cut 3 bases from V and 4 bases from J, with 15 bases between. Per germline, CDR1 MNHNS and CDR2 SASEGT. The CDR3, as DNA: TGTGCCAGCAGTGACCCTCGGCAGGGTTCCACTGAAGCTTTCTTT. Its protein is CASSDPRQGSTEAFF.

The chain carries TRBV7-9 and TRBJ2-7; the D gene is possibly TRBD1 (5 bases). CDR1 is SEHNR, CDR2 FQNEAQ, per germline (reference sequence). V lost 1 base and J 4 bases, leaving 11 bases between the germline ends. CDR3 length equals 14 residues. The CDR3 loop is CASSLEGQTYEQYF. The CDR3 nucleotides read TGTGCCAGCAGCTTAGAGGGGCAAACATACGAGCAGTACTTC.

The V gene is TRBV5-4, the J gene TRBJ2-2; TRBD2 aligns across 11 bases. J gave up 6 bases and V 0 bases, and 1 base lay outside the gene matches. CDR3 length: 15 residues. Germline-derived CDR1 and CDR2 are SGHNT and YYREEE (reference sequence). This CDR3 is CASSLVAGGPGELFF. The CDR3 DNA reads as TGTGCCAGCAGCTTGGTAGCGGGAGGGCCCGGGGAGCTGTTTTTT.

The V gene is TRBV9, the J gene TRBJ2-7; TRBD2 matches 7 bases. There are 15 residues in the CDR3. J gave up 6 bases and V 0 bases, and 9 bases lay outside the gene matches. Germline-derived CDR1 and CDR2 are SGDLS and YYNGEE. Here the CDR3 DNA reads TGTGCCAGCAGCGTAGCAGCGGCGGGAGCGATCGAGCAGTACTTC. The encoded protein is CASSVAAAGAIEQYF.

This clone was seen a single time. The chain couples TRBV7-2 to TRBJ2-1; the match to TRBD2 covers 15 bases. Germline trimming cut 5 bases from V and 7 bases from J; bases unmatched to any gene: 3. Per germline, CDR1 SGHTA and CDR2 FQGNSA. The CDR3 contains 15 residues. CDR3 amino acids: CASSLGLAGGNEQFF. CDR3 sequence (DNA): TGTGCCAGCAGCCTAGGACTAGCGGGAGGGAATGAGCAGTTCTTC.

V gene TRBV9 combines with J gene TRBJ2-5, with 12 bases aligning to TRBD2. Germline CDR1 reads SGDLS; CDR2 reads YYNGEE. The CDR3 contains 17 residues. J was trimmed by 1 base and V by 3 bases; bases with no gene match: 7. In nucleotides, the CDR3 is TGTGCCAGCAGCGCACGGGGACTAGCGGGCCCCCAAGAGACCCAGTACTTC. Translated: CASSARGLAGPQETQYF.

The chain uses TRBV7-8 and TRBJ2-7; TRBD2 aligns across 12 bases. This CDR3 has 15 amino acids. Germline V gene data show CDR1 as SGHVS and CDR2 as FQNEAQ. The V gene end was trimmed by 5 bases and the J gene end by 1 base; junction bases not matched to a gene: 3. In DNA form, the CDR3 reads TGTGCCAGCAGCCGAACTAGCGGGAGGTCCTACGAGCAGTACTTC. Its protein product is CASSRTSGRSYEQYF.

The chain links TRBV5-1 to TRBJ2-2; TRBD2 aligns across 10 bases. This CDR3 has 16 residues. Germline V CDR1 and CDR2: SGHRS, YFSETQ. V shed 6 bases and J 1 base; nucleotides not matched to a gene: 6. The CDR3 here is CASTQLAGKNTGELFF. CDR3 in DNA: TGCGCCAGCACCCAACTAGCGGGGAAGAACACCGGGGAGCTGTTTTTT.

V and J are TRBV27 and TRBJ1-4; the D gene is possibly TRBD1 (5 bases). CDR1 is MNHEY, CDR2 SMNVEV, per germline (reference sequence). The V gene lost 1 base and the J gene lost 8 bases, with 14 bases spanning the gap. The CDR3 is 15 residues long. Here the CDR3 DNA reads TGTGCCAGCAGTTTATTGGGGGAGGAGGGGGAAAAACTGTTTTTT. Encoded protein: CASSLLGEEGEKLFF.

The chain couples TRBV7-8 to TRBJ1-5, with TRBD1 identical over 11 bases. Germline V CDR1 and CDR2: SGHVS, FQNEAQ. The junction had 5 bases not matched to a gene; V was cut back by 5 bases and J by 2 bases. The CDR3 sequence is 16 residues long. The CDR3 DNA reads as TGTGCCAGCAGCCCGGGACAGGGGGAAGGCAATCAGCCCCAGCATTTT. It yields the protein CASSPGQGEGNQPQHF. Using reference TRBV7-8 and TRBJ1-5 for the parts outside the CDR3, the full variable domain is GAGVSQSPRYKVAKRGQDVALRCDPISGHVSLFWYQQALGQGPEFLTYFQNEAQLDKSGLPSDRFFAERPEGSVSTLKIQRTQQEDSAVYLCASSPGQGEGNQPQHFGDGTRLSIL.

The CDR3, as DNA: TGTGCCAGTAGTATTATGGGGCTGGGGACTGAAGCTTTCTTT. Its translation: CASSIMGLGTEAFF. The rearrangement links TRBV19 to TRBJ1-1; D may be TRBD1 (5 bases). The ends were cut back, 3 bases at V and 5 bases at J, with 13 bases in the middle. This CDR3 is built from 14 residues. The germline gives CDR1 LNHDA, CDR2 SQIVND (reference sequence).

The chain recombines TRBV30 with TRBJ1-4; 7 positions agree with TRBD1. CDR3 size: 14 residues. Germline values: CDR1 GTSNPN, CDR2 SVGIG (reference sequence). J was trimmed by 4 bases and V by 2 bases; bases with no gene match: 4. The CDR3, as DNA: TGTGCCTGGAGTAAGGGACAGATTAATGAAAAACTGTTTTTT. Translation: CAWSKGQINEKLFF. Together with reference TRBV30 and TRBJ1-4, the CDR3 gives the full variable domain: SQTIHQWPATLVQPVGSPLSLECTVEGTSNPNLYWYRQAAGRGLQLLFYSVGIGQISSEVPQNLSASRPQDRQFILSSKKLLLSDSGFYLCAWSKGQINEKLFFGSGTQLSVL.

The rearrangement joins TRBV6-1 to TRBJ1-3; unclear D gene. The CDR3 is 15 residues long. The V and J ends lost 1 base and 0 bases respectively, with 7 bases between them. The germline V gene has CDR1 MNHNS and CDR2 SASEGT. The CDR3 loop reads CASSEDSSSGNTIYF. CDR3 DNA: TGTGCCAGCAGTGAAGACTCGAGCTCTGGAAACACCATATATTTT.

The chain couples TRBV19 to TRBJ2-7; possibly TRBD2 for D (6 bases). Trimming cost V 3 bases and J 4 bases, with 13 bases left between them. Germline loops: CDR1 LNHDA, CDR2 SQIVND (reference sequence). This CDR3 has 14 residues. The CDR3 DNA is TGTGCCAGTAGTATTCAAGGGGACTTTTACGAGCAGTACTTC. It translates to CASSIQGDFYEQYF.

The genes are TRBV5-4 and TRBJ1-2; 9 nucleotides align to TRBD1. The CDR3 has 16 amino acids. J was trimmed by 4 bases and V by 3 bases; bases with no gene match: 10. CDR1 and CDR2 from the germline V gene are SGHNT and YYREEE (reference sequence). CDR3: CASSSQRQGGAYGYTF. The CDR3, as DNA: TGTGCCAGCAGCTCCCAACGACAGGGGGGGGCCTATGGCTACACCTTC. The full variable domain, completed using reference TRBV5-4 and TRBJ1-2, is ETGVTQSPTHLIKTRGQQVTLRCSSQSGHNTVSWYQQALGQGPQFIFQYYREEENGRGNFPPRFSGLQFPNYSSELNVNALELDDSALYLCASSSQRQGGAYGYTFGSGTRLTVV.

The chain uses TRBV11-2 and TRBJ2-5; no clear D. From germline, CDR1 is SGHAT and CDR2 FQNNGV. CDR3 length equals 16 residues. V gave up 0 bases and J gave up 2 bases, with 13 bases separating them. The DNA of the CDR3 is TGTGCCAGCAGCTTAGACGGCGGCCCCCATCAAGAGACCCAGTACTTC. Protein: CASSLDGGPHQETQYF.

V usage is TRBV6-6 and J usage is TRBJ1-5; D not certain. Germline CDR1 and CDR2: MNHNY and SVGAGI (reference sequence). CDR3 size: 14 residues. Trimming took off 4 bases at V and 1 base at J, with 8 bases between the two ends. Written as DNA, the CDR3 is TGTGCCAGCAGTTTGGGAGGGAGCAATCAGCCCCAGCATTTT. This codes for CASSLGGSNQPQHF.

This clone was seen just once. The V call is TRBV19, the J call TRBJ2-5; TRBD1 aligns across 9 bases. Trimming at V came to 5 bases and at J to 5 bases, leaving 9 bases not matched to a gene. Germline V CDR1 and CDR2: LNHDA, SQIVND (reference sequence). This CDR3 region has 15 residues. CDR3 region: CASSFTGTGRETQYF. The CDR3, as DNA: TGTGCCAGTAGTTTTACCGGGACAGGGAGGGAGACCCAGTACTTC. The whole variable domain, filled in from reference TRBV19 and TRBJ2-5, reads DGGITQSPKYLFRKEGQNVTLSCEQNLNHDAMYWYRQDPGQGLRLIYYSQIVNDFQKGDIAEGYSVSREKKESFPLTVTSAQKNPTAFYLCASSFTGTGRETQYFGPGTRLLVL.

The chain couples TRBV28 to TRBJ2-2; TRBD1 agrees at 9 bases. CDR1 and CDR2 (germline): MDHEN, SYDVKM. This CDR3 comprises 16 residues. V shed 3 bases and J 6 bases; nucleotides not matched to a gene: 8. The CDR3 sequence: CASSFAGQGRAGELFF. The CDR3 DNA reads as TGTGCCAGCAGTTTCGCGGGACAGGGTCGGGCCGGGGAGCTGTTTTTT.

The chain carries TRBV12-5 and TRBJ2-3; 8 nucleotides line up with TRBD1. The V gene's germline CDR1 is LGHNT and CDR2 FRNRAP. Trimming removed 1 base from V and 10 bases from J; junction bases left unmatched: 4. The CDR3 extends over 13 amino acids. The CDR3 protein is CASGLGRDRSQYF. CDR3 nucleotide sequence: TGTGCTAGTGGTTTGGGCCGGGACAGGTCGCAGTATTTT.

This chain links TRBV7-9 with TRBJ1-4; D gene ambiguous. The germline CDR1 and CDR2 sequences are SEHNR and FQNEAQ (reference sequence). The CDR3 length is 13 residues. Deletions cut 5 bases from V and 3 bases from J, with 7 bases between. CDR3 in DNA: TGTGCCAGCAGCCTCGGGGCTAATGAAAAACTGTTTTTT. This gives the protein CASSLGANEKLFF.

The chain carries TRBV4-2 and TRBJ1-3; the D is unclear. The CDR3 is 16 residues long. Germline V CDR1 and CDR2: LGHNA, YNFKEQ. V was clipped by 4 bases and J by 0 bases, with 13 bases between them. The CDR3 spells CASSPWTGNSGNTIYF. In DNA form, the CDR3 reads TGTGCCAGCAGCCCGTGGACGGGAAACTCTGGAAACACCATATATTTT.

The count of this clone is one. The chain is built from TRBV6-5 and TRBJ2-3, with a tentative D call TRBD1 (5 bases). Trimming took 6 bases from V and 2 from J, leaving 12 bases between them. The CDR3 runs 14 residues. From germline, CDR1 is MNHEY and CDR2 SVGAGI. The CDR3 nucleotides are TGTGCCAGCAGCCCCCCAGGGCTCACAGATACGCAGTATTTT. Its translation is CASSPPGLTDTQYF.

The chain has TRBV7-2 and TRBJ1-6; TRBD1 is a possible D gene (5 bases). The germline V gene encodes CDR1 SGHTA and CDR2 FQGNSA. The V end lost 5 bases, the J end lost 9 bases, and 14 bases lay between the germline ends. This CDR3 has 14 amino acids. The CDR3 region is CASSTPGDFSPLHF. The CDR3 coding sequence is TGTGCCAGCAGCACTCCTGGGGACTTTTCACCCCTCCACTTT.